The rows below give T cell receptor beta chains drawn from one sample of a study of blood T cell repertoires in COVID-19. TCRdb keeps only in-frame clones here, not all; method: immunoSEQ multiplex PCR. This sample has tens of thousands of clones, with approximately 91% found just once. Sequencing used peripheral blood. Receptors were obtained from a human donor in a cohort sampled during active COVID-19. CDR3s include the opening cysteine and the closing phenylalanine or tryptophan. Fields, in order: J gene, V gene, CDR3 protein.

>TRBJ1-1|TRBV28
CASSPLANTEAFF
>TRBJ2-3|TRBV28
CASTRGGTGDTQYF
>TRBJ2-2|TRBV28
CASSPPGGRAGELFF
>TRBJ1-5|TRBV28
CASRVRVQPQHF
>TRBJ1-1|TRBV30
CAWILGGPMNTEAFF
>TRBJ2-3|TRBV6-5
CASRGGGPDTQYF
>TRBJ2-1|TRBV19
CASSISSGRYNEQFF
>TRBJ2-1|TRBV7-2
CASSSGMGAGVVNEQFF
>TRBJ1-2|TRBV7-6
CASSSQGLGYGYTF
>TRBJ2-4|TRBV7-2
CASSPGSSSGTGAKNIQYF
>TRBJ1-2|TRBV3-1/TRBV3-2
CASSQGDRGVYGYTF
>TRBJ2-1|TRBV7-3
CASSSRGGEQFF
>TRBJ1-2|TRBV28
CASSHAGTGGDGYTF
>TRBJ1-5|TRBV30
CAWGYRGGFWDQPQHF
>TRBJ2-2|TRBV6-5
CASSYSGGRAGELFF
>TRBJ1-4|TRBV6-5
CASSLTGIATNEKLFF
>TRBJ1-1|TRBV6-5
CASSYLTGQGNTEAFF
>TRBJ1-1|TRBV5-1
CASSLSENTEAFF
>TRBJ2-1|TRBV9
CASSVEGEGPGDNEQFF
>TRBJ2-5|TRBV19
CASSTQPGGQETQYF
>TRBJ1-6|TRBV7-2
CASSLVQGNSPLHF
>TRBJ1-1|TRBV29-1
CSVTGTANTEAFF
>TRBJ2-3|TRBV7-3
CASSLATSGTDTQYF
>TRBJ1-5|TRBV27
CASRPYWAPTGSVNQPQHF
>TRBJ2-3|TRBV7-3
CASSFSGTDTQYF
>TRBJ2-3|TRBV5-6
CASRTTGLGTDTQYF
>TRBJ1-2|TRBV19
CASRRGYGYTF
>TRBJ2-7|TRBV28
CASAGQAHEQYF
>TRBJ2-6|TRBV28
CASRRSGGVSGANVLTF
>TRBJ1-2|TRBV5-1
CASSSGQGNYGYTF
>TRBJ1-5|TRBV4-2
CASSQTQGGNQPQHF
>TRBJ2-3|TRBV5-1
CASSLGLAGGQNTDTQYF
>TRBJ1-2|TRBV5-1
CASSPRGGADNYGYTF
>TRBJ2-2|TRBV24-1
CATSAAGTGDTGELFF
>TRBJ2-3|TRBV5-6
CASSLALFREHTQYF
>TRBJ1-3|TRBV15
CATSRDTSGAGNTIYF
>TRBJ1-6|TRBV9
CASSPHQDRRLDSPLHF
>TRBJ2-1|TRBV3-1/TRBV3-2
CASSQRAGGPGNEQFF
>TRBJ2-5|TRBV24-1
CATRGLVGETQYF
>TRBJ2-1|TRBV6-6
CASSSQRASSYNEQFF
>TRBJ2-3|TRBV11-3
CASSLVADTQYF
>TRBJ1-1|TRBV4-1
CASSQGPLRTGIGNTEAFF
>TRBJ2-1|TRBV6-5
CASSPPGSSFSVEFF
>TRBJ2-6|TRBV18
CASSPVQVSPSGANVLTF
>TRBJ2-3|TRBV7-2
CASSLRRGDTQYF
>TRBJ2-7|TRBV3-1/TRBV3-2
CASSQTRTGEQYF
>TRBJ1-5|TRBV9
CASSVGNSNQPQHF
>TRBJ2-1|TRBV7-3
CASSETSGRDNEQFF
>TRBJ2-5|TRBV3-1/TRBV3-2
CASSPSGRRGETQYF
>TRBJ1-1|TRBV6-5
CASKGGLNTEAFF
>TRBJ1-1|TRBV10-1
CASSESTGRNTEAFF
>TRBJ2-3|TRBV5-5
CASRPLAAGGPTDTQYF
>TRBJ2-7|TRBV5-6
CASSRGTTREQYF
>TRBJ1-4|TRBV24-1
CATSDSRSNEKLFF
>TRBJ2-2|TRBV19
CAAATADNTGELFF
>TRBJ2-7|TRBV9
CASSGKDTDYEQYF
>TRBJ2-1|TRBV4-2
CASSRLLAGPSNEQFF
>TRBJ2-3|TRBV5-6
CASSSLAGPLTDTQYF
>TRBJ2-5|TRBV5-4
CASSPNGQRQETQYF